The next 20 T cell receptor beta chains were all read from a single sample in a study of blood T cell repertoires in COVID-19. The method was immunoSEQ multiplex PCR; TCRdb's version includes in-frame clones alone and lacks a portion of them. The repertoire holds 200,000 to 250,000 clones, around 81% seen once, with 3% to 3.5% in the top ten. The specimen was peripheral blood. All receptors come from a woman aged 30 to 39 who had recovered from COVID-19.

This clone was counted once. The chain employs TRBV5-1 and TRBJ1-2; TRBD1 aligns across 9 bases. Germline trimming cut 3 bases from V and 4 bases from J; bases unmatched to any gene: 4. The CDR3 covers 14 residues. Germline values: CDR1 SGHRS, CDR2 YFSETQ. The CDR3: CASSYPGQGYGYTF. The CDR3 DNA follows: TGCGCCAGCAGCTACCCGGGACAGGGCTATGGCTACACCTTC. The variable domain in full, completed from reference TRBV5-1 and TRBJ1-2, reads KAGVTQTPRYLIKTRGQQVTLSCSPISGHRSVSWYQQTPGQGLQFLFEYFSETQRNKGNFPGRFSGRQFSNSRSEMNVSTLELGDSALYLCASSYPGQGYGYTFGSGTRLTVV.

Of note for this clone: One junction end disagrees with the germline gene, perhaps due to a read error. The rearrangement uses TRBV10-1 and TRBJ2-3, with D tentatively TRBD1 (6 bases). Per germline, CDR1 WNHNN and CDR2 SYGVQD (reference sequence). The CDR3 is 15 amino acids. CDR3 DNA: TGCGCCAGCAGTGAGAGCAACGGGGCGACAGGTACGCAGTATTTT. This encodes CASSESNGATGTQYF.

This chain connects TRBV24-1 to TRBJ2-1, with TRBD2 matching over 11 bases. With V trimmed by 5 bases and J by 6 bases, 17 bases remained unmatched. The germline V gene has CDR1 KGHDR and CDR2 SFDVKD. This CDR3 comprises 19 residues. The CDR3 DNA is TGTGCCACCAGTGGCGTCCAGGCTAGCGGGAGGCCCACGCGCAATGAGCAGTTCTTC. Translated: CATSGVQASGRPTRNEQFF.

This clone was counted only a few times. The chain employs TRBV4-1 and TRBJ2-3; D is unclear. CDR3 length: 14 residues. Per germline, CDR1 MGHRA and CDR2 YSYEKL. Between the trimmed V and J ends, which lost 2 bases and 4 bases, there was a span of 10 bases. The CDR3 region is CASSQQHGPDTQYF. CDR3 DNA: TGCGCCAGCAGCCAACAACATGGGCCAGATACGCAGTATTTT.

The J gene is TRBJ2-7, the V gene TRBV27, with D possibly TRBD1 on 6 matching bases. The CDR3 is made up of 15 amino acids. Germline values: CDR1 MNHEY, CDR2 SMNVEV (reference sequence). Trimming stripped 7 bases from V and 1 base from J, with 17 bases between. The CDR3 bases are TGTGCCAGCATGGGGGCGGACACAATATCCTACGAGCAGTACTTC. Encoded protein: CASMGADTISYEQYF.

The genes are TRBV3-1 (or the pseudogene TRBV3-2) and TRBJ1-5; D gene unclear. Germline V gene lookup returns CDR1 LGHDT and CDR2 YNNKEL (reference sequence). The CDR3 extends over 15 amino acids. The V gene lost 0 bases and the J gene lost 3 bases, with 9 bases spanning the gap. Here the CDR3 reads CASSQDRTSNQPQHF. The DNA of the CDR3 is TGTGCCAGCAGCCAAGACAGAACGTCCAATCAGCCCCAGCATTTT.

The chain employs TRBV20-1 and TRBJ1-5; D remains ambiguous. The V end was cut by 3 bases, the J end by 0 bases, with 12 bases between. The CDR3 is made up of 15 amino acids. CDR1 DFQATT and CDR2 SNEGSKA come from the germline V gene (reference sequence). DNA for the CDR3: TGCAGTGCTAGTCCTTCTTTTTATAGCAATCAGCCCCAGCATTTT. The encoded protein is CSASPSFYSNQPQHF.

The rearrangement uses TRBV7-2 and TRBJ1-4, with 7 bases fitting TRBD1. CDR3 length equals 15 residues. Germline values: CDR1 SGHTA, CDR2 FQGNSA. V lost 4 bases and J lost 8; bases outside the gene matches: 10. The CDR3 reads CASSSRTGSEEKLFF. CDR3 nucleotide sequence: TGTGCCAGCAGCTCCAGGACAGGATCCGAGGAAAAACTGTTTTTT.

In its sample, this clone was seen once. Other DNA sequences in this sample translate to the same CDR3. This sequence joins TRBV7-9 and TRBJ2-1; 7 bases fit TRBD2. V dropped 5 bases and J dropped 0; count of bases not matched to a gene: 7. In germline, CDR1 is SEHNR, CDR2 FQNEAQ (reference sequence). CDR3 length: 16 residues. In nucleotides, the CDR3 is TGTGCCAGCAGCCCGAGCGGGACGAGCTCCTACAATGAGCAGTTCTTC. Protein: CASSPSGTSSYNEQFF.

The genes are TRBV5-4 and TRBJ2-5, with D possibly matching TRBD2 (7 bases). The CDR3 loop spans 14 amino acids. The germline V and J ends were trimmed by 4 bases and 4 bases, with 14 bases remaining between them. Germline lookup yields CDR1 SGHNT and CDR2 YYREEE (reference sequence). CDR3 in amino acids: CASSREGGRETQYF. The CDR3 bases are TGTGCCAGCAGCAGGGAGGGGGGCCGAGAGACCCAGTACTTC.

This clone was seen more than once but under ten times. J is TRBJ2-1 and V is TRBV27; a weak D match, TRBD1 (5 bases). This CDR3 comprises 15 residues. Germline V lookup: CDR1 MNHEY, CDR2 SMNVEV (reference sequence). With 4 bases removed from V and 0 bases from J, the gap between germline ends came to 10 bases. The CDR3 sequence: CASSYGAVSYNEQFF. The DNA for the CDR3 is TGTGCCAGCAGTTATGGGGCAGTCTCCTACAATGAGCAGTTCTTC.

V gene TRBV30 combines with J gene TRBJ1-6; D gene unclear. V gave up 0 bases and J gave up 0 bases, with 6 bases separating them. This CDR3 comprises 15 residues. Per the germline V gene, CDR1 is GTSNPN and CDR2 is SVGIG (reference sequence). The CDR3 nucleotides read TGTGCCTGGAGTGTAGGGAGCTCCTATAATTCACCCCTCCACTTT. It specifies CAWSVGSSYNSPLHF.

The table lists this clone with a few counts. The chain employs TRBV10-1 and TRBJ1-2; the D gene is possibly TRBD1 (6 bases). Germline CDR1 and CDR2: WNHNN and SYGVQD (reference sequence). This CDR3 is 13 amino acids long. Trimming took off 5 bases at V and 0 bases at J, with 7 bases between the two ends. The CDR3 DNA is TGCGCCAGCAGTAAGGGGGCTAACTATGGCTACACCTTC. Translating it yields CASSKGANYGYTF.

The J gene is TRBJ2-7, the V gene TRBV13, with 11 bases lining up with TRBD1. The CDR3 totals 15 residues. V gave up 5 bases and J gave up 3 bases; unmatched junction bases: 6. The germline CDR1 and CDR2 sequences are PRHDT and FYEKMQ (reference sequence). CDR3 amino acids: CASSTPGQGVYEQYF. Here the CDR3 DNA reads TGTGCCAGCAGCACACCGGGACAGGGGGTCTACGAGCAGTACTTC.

The genes are TRBV19 and TRBJ2-1; TRBD2 aligns across 8 bases. V dropped 7 bases and J dropped 6; count of bases not matched to a gene: 8. The CDR3 length is 14 residues. The germline gives CDR1 LNHDA, CDR2 SQIVND (reference sequence). CDR3 sequence: CASTSGGWGNEQFF. CDR3 sequence (DNA): TGTGCCAGTACATCGGGAGGGTGGGGCAATGAGCAGTTCTTC. Full variable domain (remainder filled in from reference TRBV19 and TRBJ2-1): DGGITQSPKYLFRKEGQNVTLSCEQNLNHDAMYWYRQDPGQGLRLIYYSQIVNDFQKGDIAEGYSVSREKKESFPLTVTSAQKNPTAFYLCASTSGGWGNEQFFGPGTRLTVL.

The gene calls are TRBV6-5 and TRBJ2-3, with TRBD2 identical over 7 bases. V lost 2 bases to trimming and J lost 3 bases; unmatched junction nucleotides: 5. From germline, CDR1 is MNHEY and CDR2 SVGAGI. This CDR3 comprises 15 residues. The CDR3 sequence: CASSYHGRKTDTQYF. The CDR3 DNA reads TGTGCCAGCAGTTACCACGGGAGGAAGACAGATACGCAGTATTTT.

The chain employs TRBV10-1 and TRBJ2-1; 12 nucleotides match TRBD2. Per the germline V gene, CDR1 is WNHNN and CDR2 is SYGVQD (reference sequence). With V trimmed by 2 bases and J by 6 bases, 8 bases remained unmatched. This CDR3 comprises 17 residues. CDR3 bases: TGCGCCAGCAGTGAGGGGGGGGCTAGCGGGAGGGGCAATGAGCAGTTCTTC. This translates into CASSEGGASGRGNEQFF.

This chain uses TRBV11-3 with TRBJ2-3; weak D call: TRBD1 (7 bases). The CDR3 totals 15 residues. The germline V and J ends were trimmed by 5 bases and 3 bases, with 15 bases remaining between them. Per germline, CDR1 SGHNT and CDR2 YENEEA. The CDR3: CASSRGGGTTDTQYF. CDR3 coding DNA: TGTGCCAGCAGCAGAGGAGGGGGCACGACAGATACGCAGTATTTT.

Here the CDR3 DNA reads TGTGCCACCACCAAGACTAGCGGAACAAGCACAGATACGCAGTATTTT. It translates to CATTKTSGTSTDTQYF. The rearrangement joins TRBV15 to TRBJ2-3; the match to TRBD2 covers 9 bases. There are 16 residues in the CDR3. Germline CDR1 is LNHNV and CDR2 is YYDKDF (reference sequence). V was pared by 7 bases and J by 0 bases, with 8 bases of the junction left unmatched. Full variable domain (outside the CDR3, taken from reference TRBV15 and TRBJ2-3): DAMVIQNPRYQVTQFGKPVTLSCSQTLNHNVMYWYQQKSSQAPKLLFHYYDKDFNNEADTPDNFQSRRPNTSFCFLDIRSPGLGDTAMYLCATTKTSGTSTDTQYFGPGTRLTVL.

The rearrangement links TRBV28 to TRBJ2-7; 7 bases match TRBD2. The CDR3 covers 15 residues. The V segment lost 3 bases and the J segment 0 bases; nucleotides outside the gene matches: 5. The V gene's germline CDR1 is MDHEN and CDR2 SYDVKM. CDR3 sequence: CASSFHGGSSYEQYF. The CDR3 DNA reads as TGTGCCAGCAGTTTCCACGGGGGGAGCTCCTACGAGCAGTACTTC.